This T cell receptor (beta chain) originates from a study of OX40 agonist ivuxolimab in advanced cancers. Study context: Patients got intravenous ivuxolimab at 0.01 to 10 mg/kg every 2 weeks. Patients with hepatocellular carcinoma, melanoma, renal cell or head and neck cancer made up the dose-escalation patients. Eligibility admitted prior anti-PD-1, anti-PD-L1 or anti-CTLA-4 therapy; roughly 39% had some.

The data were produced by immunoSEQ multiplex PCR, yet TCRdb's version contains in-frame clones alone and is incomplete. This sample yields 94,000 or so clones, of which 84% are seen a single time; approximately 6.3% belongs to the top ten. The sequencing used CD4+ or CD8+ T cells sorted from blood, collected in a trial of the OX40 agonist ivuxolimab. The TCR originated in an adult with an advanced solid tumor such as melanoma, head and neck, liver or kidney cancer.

In nucleotides, the CDR3 is TGTGCCATCAGTGCTGAGGGCAGTTCCTACAATGAGCAGTTCTTC. Protein product: CAISAEGSSYNEQFF. The V call is TRBV10-3, the J call TRBJ2-1; TRBD2 might be the D (5 bases). CDR1 is ENHRY, CDR2 SYGVKD, per germline. This CDR3 spans 15 amino acids. Trimming took 4 bases from V and 1 from J, leaving 11 bases between them.